Below are 28 T cell receptor beta chains sequenced from a single sample in a study of shared clonotypes between healthy human individuals. Only in-frame clones appear in the TCRdb table, and some are missing; sequencing was by immunoSEQ multiplex PCR. The table shows some 350,000 clones, with 74% occurring only once. Sequencing was done on a sample of memory CD4+ T cells sorted from blood. Subset indicated: CD45RA-negative fraction. The receptors here all came from a man aged 25 to 40 in good health.

The rearrangement joins TRBV2 to TRBJ1-1; a weak D match, TRBD1 (5 bases). The ends were cut back, 6 bases at V and 3 bases at J, with 17 bases in the middle. Germline-derived CDR1 and CDR2 are SNHLY and FYNNEI. This CDR3 has 15 residues. The DNA of the CDR3 is TGTGCCAGCAGACTCGCCCAGGGATTGGACACTGAAGCTTTCTTT. Translating gives CASRLAQGLDTEAFF.

This clone was seen a handful of times. The rearrangement links TRBV7-8 to TRBJ1-1; D not resolved. CDR3 size: 15 residues. Per germline, CDR1 SGHVS and CDR2 FQNEAQ. V lost 2 bases, J lost 4 bases, and 14 bases lay in between. CDR3 residues: CASSLRSGSGTEAFF. For the CDR3, the DNA is TGTGCCAGCAGCTTAAGGTCCGGGTCCGGCACTGAAGCTTTCTTT.

The chain has TRBV18 and TRBJ2-1, with D perhaps being TRBD1 or TRBD2 (5 bases each). V lost 4 bases and J lost 6, with 10 bases in between. CDR1 is KGHSH, CDR2 LQKENI, per germline. There are 13 residues in the CDR3. CDR3: CASSRGTANEQFF. The CDR3 DNA follows: TGTGCCAGCTCACGGGGGACGGCCAATGAGCAGTTCTTC.

The CDR3 DNA reads as TGTGCCAGCAGTAGAGGACAGCTCGGAAACATTCAGTACTTC. This gives the protein CASSRGQLGNIQYF. The rearrangement uses TRBV7-2 and TRBJ2-4; perhaps TRBD1 as D (6 bases). Trimming pared 6 bases from V and 6 bases from J, leaving 15 bases between. This CDR3 spans 14 amino acids. Per the germline V gene, CDR1 is SGHTA and CDR2 is FQGNSA.

This chain links TRBV12-5 with TRBJ1-1; 8 bases are shared with TRBD1. Trimming removed 6 bases from V and 11 bases from J; junction bases left unmatched: 11. Germline V lookup: CDR1 LGHNT, CDR2 FRNRAP. The CDR3 spans 13 residues. CDR3 loop: CASGGQGTVGAFF. The CDR3 region has the DNA TGTGCTAGTGGCGGACAGGGAACGGTTGGGGCTTTCTTT.

A few counts support this clone. The gene calls are TRBV27 and TRBJ2-7, with 7 positions matching TRBD1. Germline assignment: CDR1 MNHEY and CDR2 SMNVEV (reference sequence). V gave up 5 bases and J gave up 0 bases; unmatched junction bases: 7. This CDR3 region has 15 residues. The CDR3 DNA reads as TGTGCCAGCAGTCGTAAAGGGACAGACTCCTACGAGCAGTACTTC. This sequence encodes CASSRKGTDSYEQYF.

This clone was seen repeatedly, ten times or more. This CDR3 reads CASSEVRGYGYTF. The DNA for the CDR3 is TGCGCCAGCAGCGAAGTCCGGGGCTATGGCTACACCTTC. J is TRBJ1-2 and V is TRBV5-1; D not certain. The CDR3 loop spans 13 amino acids. Trimming left V 4 bases short and J 4 bases short, with 11 bases between. Looked up from germline, CDR1 is SGHRS and CDR2 is YFSETQ.

There are many counts of this clone. The chain employs TRBV4-1 and TRBJ2-1; D unclear. Germline loops: CDR1 MGHRA, CDR2 YSYEKL. V was clipped by 1 base and J by 4 bases, with 11 bases between them. The CDR3 is made up of 15 amino acids. CDR3: CASSQVEGRYNEQFF. The CDR3 DNA reads as TGCGCCAGCAGCCAAGTCGAAGGGCGGTACAATGAGCAGTTCTTC.

This chain uses TRBV15 with TRBJ2-7, with 11 bases identical to TRBD1. The CDR3 sequence is 17 residues long. V was pared by 5 bases and J by 4 bases, with 13 bases of the junction left unmatched. CDR1 is LNHNV, CDR2 YYDKDF, per germline (reference sequence). The CDR3 reads CATSPSVAGTGGYEQYF. The CDR3 nucleotides read TGTGCCACCAGCCCCTCGGTGGCCGGGACAGGGGGTTACGAGCAGTACTTC.

This clone was detected only once. V usage is TRBV7-8 and J usage is TRBJ1-5; D is possibly TRBD1 (6 bases). Trimming took 6 bases from V and 0 from J, leaving 27 bases between them. This CDR3 spans 20 amino acids. Germline-derived CDR1 and CDR2 are SGHVS and FQNEAQ. CDR3 residues: CASSSRSRGSLIYSNQPQHF. DNA of the CDR3: TGTGCCAGCAGTTCTCGATCCAGGGGCTCTTTAATATATAGCAATCAGCCCCAGCATTTT.

The chain joins TRBV11-2 to TRBJ2-1, with D perhaps TRBD1 or TRBD2 (5 bases each). The CDR3 sequence is 14 residues long. CDR1 is SGHAT, CDR2 FQNNGV, per germline. V lost 7 bases, J lost 8 bases, and 18 bases lay in between. CDR3 in DNA: TGTGCCAGCACCCCGCGAGGGAGAGGGGATGAGCAGTTCTTC. It yields the protein CASTPRGRGDEQFF.

V gene TRBV5-4 combines with J gene TRBJ2-7, with 11 bases lining up with TRBD1. The length of the CDR3 is 16 residues. Germline CDR1 is SGHNT and CDR2 is YYREEE (reference sequence). Trimming cost V 1 base and J 7 bases; bases outside gene matches: 10. CDR3 sequence (DNA): TGTGCCAGCAGCTTGCCCGGAGGACAGGGGGCTCGAGAGCAGTACTTC. It translates to CASSLPGGQGAREQYF.

The J gene is TRBJ1-4, the V gene TRBV5-1, with D tentatively TRBD1 (6 bases). Germline-derived CDR1 and CDR2 are SGHRS and YFSETQ. The V and J ends lost 4 bases and 7 bases respectively, with 17 bases between them. The CDR3 spans 15 residues. The CDR3: CASSPEGGSGEKLFF. The CDR3 DNA reads as TGCGCCAGCAGCCCCGAGGGGGGGAGCGGTGAAAAACTGTTTTTT.

CDR3 in DNA: TGTGCCAGCATCAACACGGGGGGCCTCTACAATGAGCAGTTCTTC. Protein sequence: CASINTGGLYNEQFF. The gene calls are TRBV6-6 and TRBJ2-1, with D maybe TRBD2 (7 bases). Trimming stripped 7 bases from V and 3 bases from J, with 16 bases between. Germline values: CDR1 MNHNY, CDR2 SVGAGI (reference sequence). This CDR3 comprises 15 residues.

The CDR3 DNA reads TGTGCCAGCAGCCCGCCCTTCCGCCAAGGAGATACGCAGTATTTT. It is translated as CASSPPFRQGDTQYF. The chain combines TRBV7-9 with TRBJ2-3, with D uncertain. The CDR3 loop spans 15 amino acids. Trimming took 5 bases from V and 5 from J, leaving 17 bases between them. Germline V gives CDR1 SEHNR, CDR2 FQNEAQ (reference sequence).

This clone was counted a few times. V is TRBV5-1 and J is TRBJ2-3; the D is unclear. V lost 6 bases to trimming and J lost 3 bases, with 20 bases between them. Germline CDR1 and CDR2: SGHRS and YFSETQ. The CDR3 spans 16 residues. This chain's CDR3 is CASTPEISALTDTQYF. DNA of the CDR3: TGCGCCAGCACCCCGGAGATTTCAGCACTAACAGATACGCAGTATTTT.

The CDR3 loop reads CSVRDFLAYEQYF. The CDR3 nucleotides are TGCAGCGTACGGGACTTTCTCGCCTACGAGCAGTACTTC. The V and J genes are TRBV29-1 and TRBJ2-7; D may be TRBD2 (6 bases). Germline CDR1 reads SQVTM; CDR2 reads ANQGSEA. This CDR3 is built from 13 residues. The V end was cut by 6 bases, the J end by 2 bases, with 14 bases between.

The rearrangement joins TRBV7-2 to TRBJ2-3; 10 nucleotides line up with TRBD2. CDR1 is SGHTA and CDR2 is FQGNSA in the germline V gene. This CDR3 contains 15 residues. With V trimmed by 2 bases and J by 6 bases, 5 bases remained unmatched. This CDR3 is CASSLRLAGADTQYF. The CDR3 DNA sequence: TGTGCCAGCAGCTTAAGGCTAGCGGGGGCGGATACGCAGTATTTT.

The chain joins TRBV5-1 to TRBJ2-1; 7 bases are shared with TRBD2. The CDR3 runs to 17 residues. Per germline, CDR1 SGHRS and CDR2 YFSETQ. After removal of 4 bases from V and 4 bases from J, the junction contained 14 bases not matched to a gene. CDR3 DNA sequence: TGCGCCAGCAGCCTTGGTAGCGGGTCCGGGGGTTACAATGAGCAGTTCTTC. It specifies CASSLGSGSGGYNEQFF. Full variable domain (missing parts from reference TRBV5-1 and TRBJ2-1): KAGVTQTPRYLIKTRGQQVTLSCSPISGHRSVSWYQQTPGQGLQFLFEYFSETQRNKGNFPGRFSGRQFSNSRSEMNVSTLELGDSALYLCASSLGSGSGGYNEQFFGPGTRLTVL.

About this clone: This specimen includes other DNA sequences encoding the same CDR3. The genes are TRBV7-8 and TRBJ2-7, with 10 nucleotides matching TRBD1. The CDR3 is made up of 15 amino acids. The junction had 6 bases not matched to a gene; V was cut back by 5 bases and J by 2 bases. Germline V gene data show CDR1 as SGHVS and CDR2 as FQNEAQ. In DNA, the CDR3 is TGTGCCAGCAGCAACCGGGACAGGGGCACCTACGAGCAGTACTTC. This sequence encodes CASSNRDRGTYEQYF. The complete variable domain, with remaining parts taken from reference TRBV7-8 and TRBJ2-7, reads GAGVSQSPRYKVAKRGQDVALRCDPISGHVSLFWYQQALGQGPEFLTYFQNEAQLDKSGLPSDRFFAERPEGSVSTLKIQRTQQEDSAVYLCASSNRDRGTYEQYFGPGTRLTVT.

This clone was counted only a few times. The chain links TRBV18 to TRBJ2-5; 7 bases map to TRBD1. CDR1 KGHSH and CDR2 LQKENI come from the germline V gene. This CDR3 spans 15 amino acids. With V trimmed by 5 bases and J by 2 bases, 8 bases remained unmatched. The CDR3 DNA reads TGTGCCAGCTCAAATTGGGGACAGATACAAGAGACCCAGTACTTC. Protein product: CASSNWGQIQETQYF.

This sequence joins TRBV29-1 and TRBJ2-5, with TRBD2 matching over 8 bases. The ends lost 5 bases at V and 7 bases at J; junction bases unmatched: 15. The CDR3 is made up of 15 amino acids. Germline V gives CDR1 SQVTM, CDR2 ANQGSEA. Here the CDR3 reads CSVSAGVGKSGTQYF. The CDR3 DNA is TGCAGCGTTTCAGCGGGAGTTGGGAAATCGGGGACCCAGTACTTC.

This chain links TRBV5-1 with TRBJ2-1; 9 bases are shared with TRBD1. The CDR3 runs to 15 residues. The germline V gene has CDR1 SGHRS and CDR2 YFSETQ. J gave up 2 bases and V 3 bases, and 3 bases lay outside the gene matches. In DNA form, the CDR3 reads TGCGCCAGCAGCTCCGGACAGGGGACCTACAATGAGCAGTTCTTC. Protein: CASSSGQGTYNEQFF.

This rearrangement joins TRBV2 to TRBJ2-5, with D perhaps matching TRBD1 (5 bases). The CDR3 covers 12 residues. V lost 5 bases, J lost 5 bases, and 9 bases lay in between. CDR1 is SNHLY, CDR2 FYNNEI, per germline. CDR3 coding DNA: TGTGCCAGCAGTATACCAGGGGAGACCCAGTACTTC. Translated: CASSIPGETQYF.

This clone has only a few counts. This rearrangement joins TRBV5-6 to TRBJ2-2, with 12 bases fitting TRBD2. This CDR3 is built from 17 residues. Germline CDR1 reads SGHDT; CDR2 reads YYEEEE. The V gene end was trimmed by 4 bases and the J gene end by 4 bases; junction bases not matched to a gene: 8. CDR3 sequence reads: CASSPTSGRTSTGELFF. Written as DNA, the CDR3 is TGTGCCAGCAGCCCGACTAGCGGGAGAACGAGCACCGGGGAGCTGTTTTTT.

The chain recombines TRBV6-1 with TRBJ1-5, with TRBD1 matching 8 bases. J gave up 1 base and V 3 bases, and 5 bases lay outside the gene matches. The CDR3 totals 16 residues. Germline V gene lookup returns CDR1 MNHNS and CDR2 SASEGT. The CDR3 region has the DNA TGTGCCAGCAGTGAGCGGACAGGGCGGAGCAATCAGCCCCAGCATTTT. It encodes CASSERTGRSNQPQHF.

The genes are TRBV11-2 and TRBJ2-7; 11 bases fit TRBD2. CDR3 length equals 15 residues. From germline, CDR1 is SGHAT and CDR2 FQNNGV. J gave up 6 bases and V 1 base, and 5 bases lay outside the gene matches. The CDR3 region is CASSLGGLAGVEQYF. CDR3 sequence (DNA): TGTGCCAGCAGCTTAGGAGGACTAGCGGGCGTCGAGCAGTACTTC.

This sequence joins TRBV27 and TRBJ2-5; D tentatively reads TRBD1 or TRBD2 (6 bases each). Trimming cost V 1 base and J 1 base, with 13 bases left between them. The CDR3 has 16 residues. The germline V gene has CDR1 MNHEY and CDR2 SMNVEV (reference sequence). In DNA form, the CDR3 reads TGTGCCAGCAGTTTATTCCTAAGGGGGGCCCAAGAGACCCAGTACTTC. Protein sequence: CASSLFLRGAQETQYF.